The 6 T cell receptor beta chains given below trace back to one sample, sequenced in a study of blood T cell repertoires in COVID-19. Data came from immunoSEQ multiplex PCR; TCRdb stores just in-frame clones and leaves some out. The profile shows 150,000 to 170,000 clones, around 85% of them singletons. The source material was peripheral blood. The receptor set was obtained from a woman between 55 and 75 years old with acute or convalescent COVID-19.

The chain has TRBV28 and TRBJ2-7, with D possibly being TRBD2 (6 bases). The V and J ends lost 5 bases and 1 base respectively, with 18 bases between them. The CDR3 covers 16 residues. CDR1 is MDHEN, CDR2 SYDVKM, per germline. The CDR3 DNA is TGTGCCAGCAGTACTCCCTCCGGGGGAAGGTCCTACGAGCAGTACGTC. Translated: CASSTPSGGRSYEQYV.

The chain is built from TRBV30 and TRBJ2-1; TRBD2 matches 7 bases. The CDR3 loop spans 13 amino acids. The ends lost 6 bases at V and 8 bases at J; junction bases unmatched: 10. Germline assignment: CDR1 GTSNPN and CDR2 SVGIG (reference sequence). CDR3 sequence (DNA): TGTGCCTGTGACCGGGACTATCGGGATGAGCAGTTCTTC. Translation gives CACDRDYRDEQFF.

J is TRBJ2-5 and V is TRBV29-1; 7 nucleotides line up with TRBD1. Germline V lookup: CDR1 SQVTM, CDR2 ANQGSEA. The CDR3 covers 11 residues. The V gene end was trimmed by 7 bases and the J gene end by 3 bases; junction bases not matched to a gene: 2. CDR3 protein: CSAGGEETQYF. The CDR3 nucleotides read TGCAGCGCAGGGGGAGAAGAGACCCAGTACTTC.

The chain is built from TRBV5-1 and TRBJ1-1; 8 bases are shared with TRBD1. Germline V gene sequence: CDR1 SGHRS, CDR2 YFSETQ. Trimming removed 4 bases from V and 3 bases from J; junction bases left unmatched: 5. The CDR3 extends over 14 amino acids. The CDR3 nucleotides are TGCGCCAGCAGCGAGGGGACAGGTGACACTGAAGCTTTCTTT. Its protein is CASSEGTGDTEAFF.

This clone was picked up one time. The chain's CDR3 is CASSWARSNYGYTF. The CDR3 nucleotides read TGTGCCAGTAGTTGGGCCAGATCGAACTATGGCTACACCTTC. J is TRBJ1-2 and V is TRBV19; D is unclear. The CDR3 runs to 14 residues. V lost 5 bases and J lost 2, with 12 bases in between. The germline CDR1 and CDR2 sequences are LNHDA and SQIVND (reference sequence). Drawing the rest from reference TRBV19 and TRBJ1-2, the complete variable domain is DGGITQSPKYLFRKEGQNVTLSCEQNLNHDAMYWYRQDPGQGLRLIYYSQIVNDFQKGDIAEGYSVSREKKESFPLTVTSAQKNPTAFYLCASSWARSNYGYTFGSGTRLTVV.

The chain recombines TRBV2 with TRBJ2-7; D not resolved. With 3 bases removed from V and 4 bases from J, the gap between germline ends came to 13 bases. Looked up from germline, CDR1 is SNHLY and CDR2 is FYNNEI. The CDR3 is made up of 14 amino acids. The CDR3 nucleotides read TGTGCCAGCAGTGACGGCGGATCCCTGTACGAGCAGTACTTC. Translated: CASSDGGSLYEQYF.